Here is one TCR beta chain with its context. As yet, its antigen is unknown. This entry is derived from a study of cytomegalovirus exposure and HLA in healthy donors. Study overall: An analysis done earlier identified fewer than 140 million unique TCR beta sequences from approximately 170 million T cells.

Vbeta (60) and Jbeta (13) primers were used in the PCR. The repertoire was sequenced with immunoSEQ multiplex PCR; TCRdb's copy has only in-frame clones and lacks some. This table holds roughly 84,000 clones, around 73% found once. Study outcomes and limitations: With high specificity and sensitivity, the classifier reportedly diagnosed cytomegalovirus status. Accurate prediction of most subjects' HLA-A and HLA-B alleles from TCR beta sequences was reported. Confirmation was obtained in vitro that a few CMV-associated chains are specific for CMV antigens.

Losses at the gene ends were 4 bases for V and 2 bases for J; bases not matched to a gene: 9. This CDR3 has 18 residues. Germline CDR1 and CDR2: SGHRS and YFSETQ. The chain links TRBV5-1 to TRBJ2-2; 12 positions agree with TRBD2. The receptor was isolated from a man aged 50 to 60 in good health and CMV-seronegative. What was sequenced was PBMCs. The chain's CDR3 is CASSHSLAGGPNTGELFF. In nucleotides, the CDR3 is TGCGCCAGCAGCCACTCCCTAGCGGGGGGGCCCAACACCGGGGAGCTGTTTTTT. The variable domain in full, with the rest retrieved from reference TRBV5-1 and TRBJ2-2, is KAGVTQTPRYLIKTRGQQVTLSCSPISGHRSVSWYQQTPGQGLQFLFEYFSETQRNKGNFPGRFSGRQFSNSRSEMNVSTLELGDSALYLCASSHSLAGGPNTGELFFGEGSRLTVL.